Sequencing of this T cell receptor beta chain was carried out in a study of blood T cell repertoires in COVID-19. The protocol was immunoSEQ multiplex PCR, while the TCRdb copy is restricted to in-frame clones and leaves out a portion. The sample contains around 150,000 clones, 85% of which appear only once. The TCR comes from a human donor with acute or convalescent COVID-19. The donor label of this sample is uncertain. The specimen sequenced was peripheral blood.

The DNA of the CDR3 is TGTGCCAGCAGTCGCACCGCCCGGGGGGCCAAAAACATTCAGTACTTC. Translating it yields CASSRTARGAKNIQYF. V gene TRBV6-2 or TRBV6-3 combines with J gene TRBJ2-4; TRBD2 might be the D (6 bases). CDR1 and CDR2 from the germline V gene are MNHEY and SVGEGT. V dropped 5 bases and J dropped 1 base, with 15 bases sitting between them. The CDR3 consists of 16 residues.